This record covers a single T cell receptor (beta chain). These data are taken from a study of blood T cell repertoires in COVID-19. In the study overall: For recovered donors of Cohort 3, there were two negative PCRs, clearance, or symptom resolution. From T cells, B-cell-depleted T cells, or PBMCs came the material, which was cDNA or gDNA.

V was clipped by 5 bases and J by 6 bases; unmatched bases: 7. The CDR3 length is 13 residues. The repertoire was sequenced with immunoSEQ multiplex PCR; TCRdb's copy has only in-frame clones and lacks some. The data hold 200,000 to 250,000 clones, with around 85% observed a single time. Source material: PBMCs or T cells enriched from blood (not recorded which). The sequence was obtained from a woman between 50 and 59 years old in a cohort exposed to, infected with or recovered from COVID-19 (not recorded which). J is TRBJ2-7 and V is TRBV12-3 or TRBV12-4; 7 bases align to TRBD1. The CDR3 protein is CASSRQGSGEQYF. The CDR3 nucleotides are TGTGCCAGCAGTCGACAGGGATCCGGCGAGCAGTACTTC.